This is a list of T cell receptor beta chains from one sample in a study of blood T cell repertoires in COVID-19. The data were produced by immunoSEQ multiplex PCR, yet TCRdb's version contains in-frame clones alone and is incomplete. The data contain 200,000 or so clones, around 89% of them seen just once; the ten biggest clones take up 2% to 3%. The sample was PBMCs or T cells enriched from blood (not recorded which). The receptor set was obtained from a woman in her thirties or forties with acute COVID-19. Each CDR3 is given with its conserved first and last residue. The D gene is left open where the match is weak. The size of a clone is reported for some rows only, either as once, few or many, or as a class for expanded clones.

d_call: TRBD2; clone_size: .; v_call: TRBV6-2/TRBV6-3; j_call: TRBJ2-1; cdr3_aa: CASSSLAGGRDEQFF; cdr3_nt: TGTGCCAGCAGCTCACTAGCGGGGGGGCGAGATGAGCAGTTCTTC
d_call: TRBD2; clone_size: .; v_call: TRBV5-1; j_call: TRBJ2-3; cdr3_aa: CASNRLAGGATDTQYF; cdr3_nt: TGCGCCAGCAATAGGCTAGCGGGAGGTGCCACAGATACGCAGTATTTT
d_call: .; clone_size: .; v_call: TRBV10-2; j_call: TRBJ1-3; cdr3_aa: CASSKQGIGNTIYF; cdr3_nt: TGCGCCAGCAGTAAGCAGGGTATCGGAAACACCATATATTTT
d_call: .; clone_size: .; v_call: TRBV2; j_call: TRBJ2-3; cdr3_aa: CASKGGRTSTDTQYF; cdr3_nt: TGTGCCAGCAAGGGGGGGCGGACTAGCACAGATACGCAGTATTTT
d_call: .; clone_size: .; v_call: TRBV5-1; j_call: TRBJ2-2; cdr3_aa: CASSLGQMNTGELFF; cdr3_nt: TGCGCCAGCAGCTTGGGACAGATGAACACCGGGGAGCTGTTTTTT
d_call: TRBD1; clone_size: .; v_call: TRBV9; j_call: TRBJ2-1; cdr3_aa: CASSGRDRPYNEQFF; cdr3_nt: TGTGCCAGCAGCGGCCGGGACAGGCCCTACAATGAGCAGTTCTTC
d_call: .; clone_size: .; v_call: TRBV24-1; j_call: TRBJ2-1; cdr3_aa: CATSDLTAHSYNEQFF; cdr3_nt: TGTGCCACCAGTGATTTGACAGCCCACTCCTACAATGAGCAGTTCTTC
d_call: TRBD1; clone_size: once; v_call: TRBV6-5; j_call: TRBJ1-1; cdr3_aa: CASSPSQGTFTEAFF; cdr3_nt: TGTGCCAGCAGTCCCTCACAGGGGACTTTCACTGAAGCTTTCTTT
d_call: .; clone_size: few; v_call: TRBV7-2; j_call: TRBJ1-5; cdr3_aa: CASSADSYNQPQHF; cdr3_nt: TGTGCCAGCAGCGCAGACAGCTACAATCAGCCCCAGCATTTT
d_call: TRBD1; clone_size: .; v_call: TRBV18; j_call: TRBJ2-7; cdr3_aa: CASSPGTGVYEQYF; cdr3_nt: TGTGCCAGCTCACCGGGGACAGGGGTCTACGAGCAGTACTTC
d_call: .; clone_size: .; v_call: TRBV3-1/TRBV3-2; j_call: TRBJ2-7; cdr3_aa: CASSQHPYEQYF; cdr3_nt: TGTGCCAGCAGCCAACATCCCTACGAGCAGTACTTC
d_call: TRBD2; clone_size: few; v_call: TRBV11-2; j_call: TRBJ2-2; cdr3_aa: CASSPLAMTGELFF; cdr3_nt: TGTGCCAGCAGCCCACTAGCGATGACCGGGGAGCTGTTTTTT
d_call: .; clone_size: .; v_call: TRBV6-2/TRBV6-3; j_call: TRBJ2-2; cdr3_aa: CASSYQSSLGLGELFF; cdr3_nt: TGTGCCAGCAGTTACCAATCTAGCCTCGGTTTGGGGGAGCTGTTTTTT
d_call: .; clone_size: .; v_call: TRBV28; j_call: TRBJ1-1; cdr3_aa: CASSLGPGAFF; cdr3_nt: TGTGCCAGCAGTTTAGGGCCGGGGGCTTTCTTT
d_call: .; clone_size: .; v_call: TRBV18; j_call: TRBJ1-1; cdr3_aa: CASSPETGEAFF; cdr3_nt: TGTGCCAGCTCACCGGAGACAGGTGAAGCTTTCTTT
d_call: .; clone_size: few; v_call: TRBV21-1; j_call: TRBJ2-7; cdr3_aa: CASSLRGRSSYEQYF; cdr3_nt: TGTGCCAGCAGTCTCAGGGGGCGATCCTCCTACGAGCAGTACTTC
d_call: .; clone_size: .; v_call: TRBV4-1; j_call: TRBJ1-1; cdr3_aa: CASSQETRVAFF; cdr3_nt: TGCGCCAGCAGCCAAGAAACGAGGGTCGCTTTCTTT
d_call: TRBD1; clone_size: .; v_call: TRBV3-1/TRBV3-2; j_call: TRBJ1-1; cdr3_aa: CASSRQGSAFF; cdr3_nt: TGTGCCAGCAGCCGACAGGGTTCAGCTTTCTTT
d_call: .; clone_size: .; v_call: TRBV18; j_call: TRBJ1-1; cdr3_aa: CASSLDRSEAFF; cdr3_nt: TGTGCCAGCTCCCTCGACAGGTCTGAAGCTTTCTTT
d_call: .; clone_size: .; v_call: TRBV19; j_call: TRBJ1-5; cdr3_aa: CASSMPTGGSNQPQHF; cdr3_nt: TGTGCCAGTAGTATGCCGACGGGGGGAAGCAATCAGCCCCAGCATTTT
d_call: TRBD2; clone_size: once; v_call: TRBV5-1; j_call: TRBJ2-1; cdr3_aa: CASSPSPAGANEQFF; cdr3_nt: TGCGCCAGCAGCCCAAGCCCGGCGGGAGCCAATGAGCAGTTCTTC
d_call: .; clone_size: once; v_call: TRBV11-2; j_call: TRBJ1-6; cdr3_aa: CASSLRRRTASNSPLHF; cdr3_nt: TGTGCCAGCAGCTTAAGACGACGGACAGCCTCTAATTCACCCCTCCACTTT
d_call: .; clone_size: .; v_call: TRBV30; j_call: TRBJ1-6; cdr3_aa: CAWRRSGVSYNSPLHF; cdr3_nt: TGTGCCTGGAGGCGATCGGGAGTCTCCTATAATTCACCCCTCCACTTT
d_call: TRBD1; clone_size: .; v_call: TRBV5-1; j_call: TRBJ1-1; cdr3_aa: CASSFHGQGRGAFF; cdr3_nt: TGCGCCAGCAGCTTCCACGGACAGGGGAGAGGAGCTTTCTTT
d_call: .; clone_size: few; v_call: TRBV9; j_call: TRBJ1-5; cdr3_aa: CASSAAREGQPQHF; cdr3_nt: TGTGCCAGCAGCGCTGCGAGGGAGGGGCAGCCCCAGCATTTT
d_call: .; clone_size: .; v_call: TRBV2; j_call: TRBJ1-2; cdr3_aa: CALSKEGTNYGYTF; cdr3_nt: TGTGCCCTCTCGAAGGAGGGGACTAACTATGGCTACACCTTC
d_call: .; clone_size: once; v_call: TRBV19; j_call: TRBJ2-1; cdr3_aa: CASSTPLGASYNEQFF; cdr3_nt: TGTGCCAGTAGTACACCTTTAGGGGCCTCCTACAATGAGCAGTTCTTC
d_call: .; clone_size: .; v_call: TRBV12-5; j_call: TRBJ1-1; cdr3_aa: CASGLRAGMNTEAFF; cdr3_nt: TGTGCTAGTGGTTTGCGAGCAGGAATGAACACTGAAGCTTTCTTT
d_call: .; clone_size: .; v_call: TRBV21-1; j_call: TRBJ1-5; cdr3_aa: CASSPGTLNNSNQPQHF; cdr3_nt: TGTGCCAGCAGTCCCGGGACTCTCAATAATAGCAATCAGCCCCAGCATTTT